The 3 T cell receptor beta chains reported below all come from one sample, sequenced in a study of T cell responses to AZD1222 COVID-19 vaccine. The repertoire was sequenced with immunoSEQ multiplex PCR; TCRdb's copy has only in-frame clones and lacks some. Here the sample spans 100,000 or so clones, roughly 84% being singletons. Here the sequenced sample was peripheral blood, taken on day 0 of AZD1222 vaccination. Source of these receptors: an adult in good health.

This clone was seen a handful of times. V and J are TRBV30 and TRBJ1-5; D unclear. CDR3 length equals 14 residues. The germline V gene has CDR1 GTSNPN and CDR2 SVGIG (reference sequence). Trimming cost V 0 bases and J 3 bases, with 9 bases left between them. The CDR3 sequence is CAWSVKQFNQPQHF. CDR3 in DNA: TGTGCCTGGAGTGTTAAACAATTCAATCAGCCCCAGCATTTT.

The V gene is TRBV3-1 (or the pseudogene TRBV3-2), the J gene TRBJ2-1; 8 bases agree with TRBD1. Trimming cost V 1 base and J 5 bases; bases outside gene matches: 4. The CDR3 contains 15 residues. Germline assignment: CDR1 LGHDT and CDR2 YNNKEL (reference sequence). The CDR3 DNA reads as TGTGCCAGCAGCCAAGGTTTGACAGGGGACAATGAGCAGTTCTTC. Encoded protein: CASSQGLTGDNEQFF.

CDR3: CASSQDGLQDTQYF. The DNA for the CDR3 is TGCGCCAGCAGCCAAGATGGCCTCCAGGATACGCAGTATTTT. The rearrangement uses TRBV4-1 and TRBJ2-3; D not resolved. Germline CDR1 is MGHRA and CDR2 is YSYEKL. This CDR3 has 14 residues. Trimming left V 0 bases short and J 6 bases short, with 10 bases between.